This is a list of T cell receptor beta chains from one sample in a study of CD8 T cells in ankylosing spondylitis. MiXCR was run by TCRdb on the 5' RACE reads, yielding one entry per CDR3 protein. The sample lists roughly 670,000 distinct CDR3 sequences; under 20% were seen once. The sequencing sample was made of blood, either unsorted or a sorted T cell fraction (not recorded which). These receptor sequences come from a male donor with ankylosing spondylitis. Each CDR3 is given with its conserved first and last residue. The D gene is left open where the match is weak. Rows may omit the clone size; those that give it use once, few, many or a size class.

CDR3nt	CDR3aa	j_gene	v_gene	len	abundance	d_gene
TGTGCCATCAGTGAGTCGGGGGGAGGGGCTGAAGCTTTCTTT	CAISESGGGAEAFF	TRBJ1-1	TRBV10-3	14	many	NA
TGTGCCAGCAGGCCCTGGGTCAAGACAGGCACCTACGAGCAGTACTTC	CASRPWVKTGTYEQYF	TRBJ2-7	TRBV6-1	16	few	NA
TGTGCCAGCAGGGTATCAGCGGGAGAGGGCGAGCAGTACTTC	CASRVSAGEGEQYF	TRBJ2-7	TRBV7-2	14	few	TRBD2
TGTGCCAGCCAGGACAGGGAGCTCAATGAGCAGTTCTTC	CASQDRELNEQFF	TRBJ2-1	TRBV6-1	13	NA	TRBD1
TGTGCCAGCAGTGAATATGGCAGGGGCGGGTACGAGCAGTACTTC	CASSEYGRGGYEQYF	TRBJ2-7	TRBV25-1	15	many	NA
TGCGCCAGCAGCTTGGAGCCTAGCGGAGCCTGGGGGGGAGAGACCCAGTACTTC	CASSLEPSGAWGGETQYF	TRBJ2-5	TRBV5-1	18	NA	TRBD2
TGCAGTGCTAGGATGACAGCTAACTATGGCTACACCTTC	CSARMTANYGYTF	TRBJ1-2	TRBV20-1	13	few	NA
TGTGCCAGCAGCCAAGCCCGCGTTGCCGGGGAGCTGTTTTTT	CASSQARVAGELFF	TRBJ2-2	TRBV3-1	14	few	NA
TGTGCCAGCAGTTCAGAAACCGTCTACAATGAGCAGTTCTTC	CASSSETVYNEQFF	TRBJ2-1	TRBV4-2	14	NA	NA
TGCAGTGCTAGAGAACGGGGGACTAGCGTTTACGAGCAGTACTTC	CSARERGTSVYEQYF	TRBJ2-7	TRBV20-1	15	NA	TRBD2
TGCAGCGACCACAGGGGGCCCCTTTTT	CSDHRGPLF	TRBJ1-1	TRBV29-1	9	NA	TRBD1
TGTGCCAGCAGTCCCCGATGGGGGGGGCTGGGTGAAGCTTTCTTT	CASSPRWGGLGEAFF	TRBJ1-1	TRBV12-3/TRBV12-4	15	NA	NA
TGTGCCAGCAGTTTGGGGGGGCTTTACAATCAGCCCCAGCATTTT	CASSLGGLYNQPQHF	TRBJ1-5	TRBV12-3/TRBV12-4	15	NA	NA
TGTGCCAGCTCAACAACCGGGGGAGTGAACACTGAAGCTTTCTTT	CASSTTGGVNTEAFF	TRBJ1-1	TRBV18	15	NA	NA
TGTGCCAGCAGCACTCGAATCTTCTCCTCTGGGGCCAACGTCCTGACTTTC	CASSTRIFSSGANVLTF	TRBJ2-6	TRBV21-1	17	NA	NA
TGCGCCAGCAGCCAAGCCAGGGACAGGGCCACCTATGGCTACACCTTC	CASSQARDRATYGYTF	TRBJ1-2	TRBV4-3	16	NA	TRBD1
TGTGCCAGCAGTCAGGGGGGGGAGGCCACTAGCACAGATACGCAGTATTTT	CASSQGGEATSTDTQYF	TRBJ2-3	TRBV28	17	few	NA
TGCGCCAGCAGCCAGAACCTCGGGGAGCTGTTTTTT	CASSQNLGELFF	TRBJ2-2	TRBV4-1	12	NA	NA
TGTGCCAGCAGCCAAGGCGGGATAAATAACCAAGAGACCCAGTACTTC	CASSQGGINNQETQYF	TRBJ2-5	TRBV3-1	16	NA	NA
TGTGCCAGCAGCCAAGAAGCCCTTTTCTCCTACGAGCAGTACTTC	CASSQEALFSYEQYF	TRBJ2-7	TRBV4-2	15	NA	NA
TGTGCCAGCAGGCGATCAGGGGAATCCGCCTACGAGCAGTACTTC	CASRRSGESAYEQYF	TRBJ2-7	TRBV12-3/TRBV12-4	15	many	NA
TGTGCCAGCAGCTTAACATCGGCAGAGCAAGAGACCCAGTACTTC	CASSLTSAEQETQYF	TRBJ2-5	TRBV7-2	15	few	NA
TGTGCCAGCAGCTCCGGAACAGTCGGAGTCACTGAAGCTTTCTTT	CASSSGTVGVTEAFF	TRBJ1-1	TRBV7-8	15	few	NA
TGCAGTGCTGGACTAGCGGGGGTCCCTGGGCAGTACTTC	CSAGLAGVPGQYF	TRBJ2-7	TRBV20-1	13	once	TRBD2
TGCAGTGCTAGAGTTACCCCGGGGGGTTCCTACAATGAGCAGTTCTTC	CSARVTPGGSYNEQFF	TRBJ2-1	TRBV20-1	16	NA	TRBD2
TGCAGTGCTAGAACCACTAGCGGGGATGAGACCCAGTACTTC	CSARTTSGDETQYF	TRBJ2-5	TRBV20-1	14	NA	TRBD2
TGCGCCAGCAGCTTGGATCACGGGAGCTCTGGAAACACCATATATTTT	CASSLDHGSSGNTIYF	TRBJ1-3	TRBV5-1	16	NA	NA
TGTGCCAGCAGTTATCGCGGGGGGGTCCGACCTGAGCAGTTCTTC	CASSYRGGVRPEQFF	TRBJ2-1	TRBV6-2/TRBV6-3	15	NA	TRBD2
TGTGCCTGGGGGGGATTAGAGGGGTTTGAGCAGTTCTTC	CAWGGLEGFEQFF	TRBJ2-1	TRBV30	13	few	NA
TGTGCCAGCACCAGTAGGCCAGCGGGGGTGGGGGAGACCCAGTACTTC	CASTSRPAGVGETQYF	TRBJ2-5	TRBV7-2	16	few	TRBD2